These 11 T cell receptor beta chains were all obtained from the same sample, sequenced in a study of Ad26.COV2.S vaccination and SARS-CoV-2 variants. This sample's treatment: around 19 received Ad26.COV2.S at low or high dose, single or two shots; roughly five received placebo; per-sample allocation not given. Day 63 after the first injection of vaccine or placebo was the sampling time. TCRdb keeps only in-frame clones here, not all; method: immunoSEQ multiplex PCR. Here the sample spans about 350,000 clones, 80% to 90% being singletons. The specimen comprised peripheral blood, sampled in a trial of Ad26.COV2.S vaccine versus placebo. These receptors originate from a person aged 18-65 years who received the Ad26.COV2.S COVID-19 vaccine or a placebo.

The chain is built from TRBV5-4 and TRBJ2-5; 7 nucleotides line up with TRBD2. The CDR3 length is 15 residues. CDR1 SGHNT and CDR2 YYREEE come from the germline V gene (reference sequence). Trimming cost V 5 bases and J 5 bases; bases outside gene matches: 12. The CDR3 DNA reads TGTGCCAGCAGGTCGCGAGGGACTACGAGGGAGACCCAGTACTTC. It encodes CASRSRGTTRETQYF.

This clone has a handful of counts. The rearrangement links TRBV19 to TRBJ2-2; either TRBD1 or TRBD2 may supply D (5 bases each). Germline assignment: CDR1 LNHDA and CDR2 SQIVND (reference sequence). The CDR3 sequence is 14 residues long. V lost 6 bases to trimming and J lost 6 bases, with 14 bases between them. The DNA of the CDR3 is TGTGCCAGTAGGACGGGGCCTGGGCCCGGGGAGCTGTTTTTT. This translates into CASRTGPGPGELFF.

CDR3 sequence reads: CASSYQGAQTQYF. The CDR3 DNA reads as TGTGCCAGCAGTTACCAGGGGGCGCAGACCCAGTACTTC. V and J are TRBV6-2 or TRBV6-3 and TRBJ2-5; 8 bases line up with TRBD1. CDR3 length: 13 residues. The germline V gene encodes CDR1 MNHEY and CDR2 SVGEGT. Losses at the gene ends were 2 bases for V and 6 bases for J; bases not matched to a gene: 2.

The chain employs TRBV5-1 and TRBJ2-3, with D perhaps matching TRBD2 (5 bases). Between the trimmed V and J ends, which lost 7 bases and 4 bases, there was a span of 19 bases. The CDR3 runs to 15 residues. Germline V CDR1 and CDR2: SGHRS, YFSETQ. CDR3 in amino acids: CASVFGGSFSDTQYF. The DNA of the CDR3 is TGCGCCAGCGTATTTGGTGGGAGTTTTTCAGATACGCAGTATTTT.

Note on this clone: Sequence at one end of the junction differs from germline and may be a read error. The chain carries TRBV6-2 or TRBV6-3 and TRBJ2-3, with a tentative D call TRBD1 (6 bases). CDR1 and CDR2 from the germline V gene are MNHEY and SVGEGT. The CDR3 extends over 12 amino acids. CDR3: CASSSRTDTQYF. The CDR3 DNA reads as TGTGCCAGCAGTTCCAGGACAGACACGCAGTATTTT.

This clone was seen just once. The conserved phenylalanine or tryptophan normally closing the CDR3 is absent here, so this likely arose from a read error. The DNA is left out, because the CDR3 cannot be placed on it with certainty; the CDR3 is given as TCRdb lists it. The chain carries TRBV12-3 or TRBV12-4 and TRBJ1-1; TRBD1 was called by the table and not checked on the DNA. Termini included, the CDR3 measures 11 amino acids. The CDR3 protein is CASSLGTGGVL.

This sequence joins TRBV30 and TRBJ2-7; a weak D match, TRBD2 (5 bases). CDR3 length: 13 residues. From germline, CDR1 is GTSNPN and CDR2 SVGIG (reference sequence). V lost 5 bases to trimming and J lost 3 bases, with 14 bases between them. The CDR3 protein is CAWAARVYYEQYF. The CDR3 nucleotides are TGTGCCTGGGCCGCGAGGGTCTACTACGAGCAGTACTTC.

This CDR3 is CASRPNRLLGELFF. CDR3 DNA sequence: TGCGCCAGCAGACCTAACAGACTGCTCGGGGAGCTGTTTTTT. The chain couples TRBV4-3 to TRBJ2-2; D is unresolved. The CDR3 consists of 14 residues. V gave up 6 bases and J gave up 7 bases, with 15 bases separating them. The germline CDR1 and CDR2 sequences are LGHNA and YSLEER.

The J gene is TRBJ2-1, the V gene TRBV4-3; D is ambiguous. The V and J ends lost 0 bases and 0 bases respectively, with 15 bases between them. The CDR3 runs 18 residues. Germline assignment: CDR1 LGHNA and CDR2 YSLEER. The CDR3, as DNA: TGCGCCAGCAGCCAAGACTCCAGCTCAAGGAGCTCCTACAATGAGCAGTTCTTC. Translated, it gives CASSQDSSSRSSYNEQFF.

This chain connects TRBV28 to TRBJ2-7; D not certain. The CDR3 covers 16 residues. Between the trimmed V and J ends, which lost 5 bases and 5 bases, there was a span of 22 bases. Germline CDR1 reads MDHEN; CDR2 reads SYDVKM. CDR3 DNA sequence: TGTGCCAGCAGTCCTCCAGGAGTCCTAAGTACACACGAGCAGTACTTC. Translated, it gives CASSPPGVLSTHEQYF.

The chain joins TRBV11-1 to TRBJ2-1; D is uncertain. The CDR3 spans 13 residues. Germline V gene data show CDR1 as SGHAT and CDR2 as FQDESV (reference sequence). V lost 5 bases to trimming and J lost 7 bases, with 12 bases between them. The CDR3 region is CASSLPGWNEQFF. CDR3 sequence (DNA): TGTGCCAGCAGCCTCCCCGGCTGGAATGAGCAGTTCTTC.